The 22 T cell receptor beta chains below were found in one sample sequenced in a study of blood T cell repertoires in COVID-19. TCRdb keeps only in-frame clones here, not all; method: immunoSEQ multiplex PCR. Here the sample spans about 180,000 clones, about 83% being singletons. The specimen sequenced was PBMCs or T cells enriched from blood (not recorded which). The receptors derive from a woman younger than 45 who had recovered from COVID-19.

The genes are TRBV5-6 and TRBJ1-1; possibly TRBD1 for D (6 bases). V lost 4 bases and J lost 2, with 15 bases in between. The CDR3 runs 15 residues. Germline CDR1 SGHDT, CDR2 YYEEEE. CDR3 residues: CASSPLNRENTEAFF. The CDR3 DNA follows: TGTGCCAGCAGCCCCCTCAACAGGGAAAACACTGAAGCTTTCTTT.

The gene calls are TRBV6-8 and TRBJ1-5; D unclear. The CDR3 consists of 17 residues. V was pared by 0 bases and J by 5 bases, with 17 bases between. The germline V gene encodes CDR1 MNHGY and CDR2 SAAAGT. The CDR3 DNA sequence: TGTGCCAGCAGTTACTCGATGTTCCTACGAGCCGATCAGCCCCAGCATTTT. Its protein is CASSYSMFLRADQPQHF.

The chain combines TRBV27 with TRBJ2-7; TRBD2 matches 14 bases. The CDR3 totals 15 residues. Germline V gene lookup returns CDR1 MNHEY and CDR2 SMNVEV (reference sequence). V lost 5 bases to trimming and J lost 2 bases; unmatched junction nucleotides: 2. The CDR3 protein is CASSAGLAGAYEQYF. The CDR3, as DNA: TGTGCCAGCAGTGCGGGACTAGCGGGAGCCTACGAGCAGTACTTC.

The V and J genes are TRBV5-6 and TRBJ2-3; D unclear. Trimming left V 2 bases short and J 0 bases short, with 10 bases between. This CDR3 has 15 residues. In germline, CDR1 is SGHDT, CDR2 YYEEEE. CDR3 loop: CASSFNLVSTDTQYF. As DNA, the CDR3 is TGTGCCAGCAGCTTCAACCTAGTAAGCACAGATACGCAGTATTTT.

This sequence joins TRBV7-9 and TRBJ2-5; D may be TRBD1 (5 bases). Germline V CDR1 and CDR2: SEHNR, FQNEAQ (reference sequence). The CDR3 is 15 amino acids. Trimming removed 1 base at V and 0 bases at J, with 9 bases between. CDR3 DNA: TGTGCCAGCAGCTTAGTGGCAGGGCACCAAGAGACCCAGTACTTC. Amino acids: CASSLVAGHQETQYF.

This clone was recorded only once. This sequence joins TRBV6-1 and TRBJ2-7; D is possibly TRBD1 (6 bases). The CDR3 has 15 residues. Trimming pared 3 bases from V and 2 bases from J, leaving 14 bases between. The germline V gene has CDR1 MNHNS and CDR2 SASEGT. Here the CDR3 reads CASSDRPGDPYEQYF. The CDR3, as DNA: TGTGCCAGCAGTGACCGCCCAGGGGACCCCTACGAGCAGTACTTC.

This chain uses TRBV5-1 with TRBJ2-5, with 10 bases aligning to TRBD1. Germline trimming cut 3 bases from V and 4 bases from J; bases unmatched to any gene: 6. This CDR3 has 15 amino acids. Germline V gives CDR1 SGHRS, CDR2 YFSETQ. The CDR3 loop is CASSSGQGPRETQYF. The CDR3 nucleotides are TGCGCCAGCAGCTCGGGACAGGGGCCCCGAGAGACCCAGTACTTC.

The chain recombines TRBV3-1 (or the pseudogene TRBV3-2) with TRBJ2-3; tentative D call: TRBD2 (6 bases). Germline V gene data show CDR1 as LGHDT and CDR2 as YNNKEL (reference sequence). This CDR3 has 15 residues. The V and J ends lost 6 bases and 3 bases respectively, with 16 bases between them. In DNA, the CDR3 is TGTGCCAGCAGTCCTCGAGAGGGAGGAACAGATACGCAGTATTTT. This codes for CASSPREGGTDTQYF.

The V gene is TRBV4-2, the J gene TRBJ1-4, with D possibly being TRBD1 (6 bases). In germline, CDR1 is LGHNA, CDR2 YNFKEQ. CDR3 length: 13 amino acids. Deletions cut 4 bases from V and 5 bases from J, with 8 bases between. The CDR3 spells CASSRGTNEKLFF. In DNA form, the CDR3 reads TGTGCCAGCAGCCGTGGGACAAATGAAAAACTGTTTTTT.

The chain uses TRBV28 and TRBJ2-3; 9 nucleotides agree with TRBD2. The CDR3 has 17 amino acids. V shed 6 bases and J 4 bases; nucleotides not matched to a gene: 14. Germline V gives CDR1 MDHEN, CDR2 SYDVKM. CDR3 amino acids: CASSPPTSGLPPDTQYF. Written as DNA, the CDR3 is TGTGCCAGCAGCCCACCGACTAGCGGCCTGCCCCCAGATACGCAGTATTTT. The whole variable domain, filled in from reference TRBV28 and TRBJ2-3, reads DVKVTQSSRYLVKRTGEKVFLECVQDMDHENMFWYRQDPGLGLRLIYFSYDVKMKEKGDIPEGYSVSREKKERFSLILESASTNQTSMYLCASSPPTSGLPPDTQYFGPGTRLTVL.

This clone was recorded only once. The chain joins TRBV9 to TRBJ2-1, with TRBD2 matching 7 bases. This CDR3 region has 15 residues. V was pared by 3 bases and J by 6 bases, with 9 bases of the junction left unmatched. Germline values: CDR1 SGDLS, CDR2 YYNGEE. For the CDR3, the DNA is TGTGCCAGCAGCGAATCCGGGACTACGATCAATGAGCAGTTCTTC. Its translation: CASSESGTTINEQFF.

This clone was counted only a few times. The V call is TRBV5-4, the J call TRBJ2-1, with TRBD1 matching over 8 bases. CDR3 length: 17 residues. Germline V lookup: CDR1 SGHNT, CDR2 YYREEE (reference sequence). V shed 4 bases and J 8 bases; nucleotides not matched to a gene: 17. The CDR3 reads CASSAAFRQGASDEQFF. The DNA of the CDR3 is TGTGCCAGCAGCGCGGCGTTTCGGCAGGGGGCTTCGGATGAGCAGTTCTTC.

This clone was seen just once. This rearrangement joins TRBV7-2 to TRBJ1-2; 10 positions match TRBD1. The V gene end was trimmed by 2 bases and the J gene end by 7 bases; junction bases not matched to a gene: 7. The CDR3 is 15 residues long. Germline V gene sequence: CDR1 SGHTA, CDR2 FQGNSA. The CDR3 DNA sequence: TGTGCCAGCAGCTTACAAAGACAGGGGGCAGGTGGCTACACCTTC. Translated, it gives CASSLQRQGAGGYTF.

This clone was seen just once. The gene calls are TRBV7-2 and TRBJ2-7; 8 bases match TRBD2. The CDR3 runs 16 residues. The germline V gene encodes CDR1 SGHTA and CDR2 FQGNSA. With V trimmed by 5 bases and J by 9 bases, 18 bases remained unmatched. The chain's CDR3 is CASSPPAREALLRQYF. The CDR3, as DNA: TGTGCCAGCAGCCCCCCGGCGCGGGAGGCGTTACTAAGGCAGTACTTC.

In its sample, this clone was seen once. The chain joins TRBV9 to TRBJ2-3; 9 positions agree with TRBD1. Trimming at V came to 0 bases and at J to 8 bases, leaving 4 bases not matched to a gene. CDR1 SGDLS and CDR2 YYNGEE come from the germline V gene. CDR3 length: 14 residues. As DNA, the CDR3 is TGTGCCAGCAGCGTAGCACAGGGGGCTGCTACGCAGTATTTT. It codes for CASSVAQGAATQYF.

This chain joins TRBV18 and TRBJ2-4; TRBD1 matches 10 bases. V lost 3 bases to trimming and J lost 8 bases; unmatched junction nucleotides: 4. This CDR3 has 14 residues. The germline CDR1 and CDR2 sequences are KGHSH and LQKENI. The CDR3 reads CASSPGTGVDIQYF. The CDR3 DNA reads TGTGCCAGCTCACCGGGGACAGGGGTAGACATTCAGTACTTC.

This chain joins TRBV5-1 and TRBJ1-1; TRBD1 matches 9 bases. The CDR3 totals 15 residues. Germline lookup yields CDR1 SGHRS and CDR2 YFSETQ. V lost 4 bases to trimming and J lost 6 bases; unmatched junction nucleotides: 10. The CDR3 loop reads CASSKGQGWGSEAFF. The CDR3 DNA follows: TGCGCCAGCAGCAAGGGACAGGGATGGGGTTCTGAAGCTTTCTTT.

This clone was seen ten or more times. V is TRBV6-1 and J is TRBJ2-1, with TRBD2 identical over 7 bases. The CDR3 contains 15 residues. Germline V gene lookup returns CDR1 MNHNS and CDR2 SASEGT. Trimming took 3 bases from V and 3 from J; bases not matched to a gene: 5. DNA for the CDR3: TGTGCCAGCAGTGACGGGAGGTCCGACTACAATGAGCAGTTCTTC. Translation: CASSDGRSDYNEQFF.

The gene calls are TRBV7-2 and TRBJ2-5, with D perhaps matching TRBD1 (6 bases). There are 13 residues in the CDR3. Germline CDR1 reads SGHTA; CDR2 reads FQGNSA. Trimming removed 1 base from V and 8 bases from J, with 11 bases in between. Here the CDR3 DNA reads TGTGCCAGCAGCTTAGGTTACAGGGCAACCCAGTACTTC. It specifies CASSLGYRATQYF.

This chain links TRBV11-2 with TRBJ2-4, with 9 bases identical to TRBD1. The V and J ends lost 3 bases and 5 bases, in that order; junction bases with no gene match: 5. The CDR3 totals 15 residues. Germline-derived CDR1 and CDR2 are SGHAT and FQNNGV. CDR3 amino acids: CASSFPQGAENIQYF. As DNA, the CDR3 is TGTGCCAGCAGCTTCCCACAGGGGGCCGAAAACATTCAGTACTTC.

This chain joins TRBV18 and TRBJ2-7; 8 nucleotides align to TRBD2. J was trimmed by 4 bases and V by 2 bases; bases with no gene match: 10. This CDR3 spans 16 amino acids. CDR1 and CDR2 (germline): KGHSH, LQKENI. The CDR3 nucleotides are TGTGCCAGCTCACCATACTTAGCGGGAAGGGATTACGAGCAGTACTTC. Residues: CASSPYLAGRDYEQYF.

The chain combines TRBV28 with TRBJ1-1; TRBD1 matches at 10 bases. Trimming took 5 bases from V and 1 from J; bases not matched to a gene: 1. Looked up from germline, CDR1 is MDHEN and CDR2 is SYDVKM. CDR3 length: 14 residues. The CDR3 DNA follows: TGTGCCAGCAGTGACAGGGGGCGGAACACTGAAGCTTTCTTT. The encoded protein is CASSDRGRNTEAFF. Full variable domain (rest looked up from reference TRBV28 and TRBJ1-1): DVKVTQSSRYLVKRTGEKVFLECVQDMDHENMFWYRQDPGLGLRLIYFSYDVKMKEKGDIPEGYSVSREKKERFSLILESASTNQTSMYLCASSDRGRNTEAFFGQGTRLTVV.